The rows below give T cell receptor beta chains drawn from one sample of a study of early T cells in non-severe SARS-CoV-2 infection. TCRdb used MiXCR to reprocess the 5' RACE reads, holding one entry per CDR3 protein. Of tens of thousands of distinct CDR3 sequences in the sample, around 13% were seen once. Specimen: whole blood. These receptors were obtained from an adult who was a healthcare worker with PCR-confirmed SARS-CoV-2 infection or an uninfected control (not recorded which). CDR3s include the opening cysteine and the closing phenylalanine or tryptophan. The D gene is left open where the match is weak. Rows may omit the clone size; those that give it use once, few, many or a size class.

J,D,size,V,CDR3,DNA
TRBJ2-7,TRBD2,-,TRBV28,CAWGTSGYEQYF,TGTGCCTGGGGGACTAGCGGCTACGAGCAGTACTTC
TRBJ1-2,TRBD1,many,TRBV6-2/TRBV6-3,CASSMTGSRGYTF,TGTGCCAGCAGCATGACAGGGAGCCGCGGCTACACCTTC
TRBJ1-2,-,many,TRBV6-2/TRBV6-3,CASSYSLYGYTF,TGTGCCAGCAGTTACTCGCTATATGGCTACACCTTC
TRBJ1-2,-,many,TRBV5-4,CASSLGNGYNYGYTF,TGTGCCAGCAGCCTGGGGAATGGGTACAACTATGGCTACACCTTC
TRBJ1-2,TRBD1,many,TRBV20-1,CSARVTGMGQYYGYTF,TGCAGTGCTAGGGTGACAGGGATGGGCCAGTACTATGGCTACACCTTC
TRBJ2-7,-,-,TRBV2,CASRGVDTYEQYF,TGTGCCAGCAGGGGAGTTGATACCTACGAGCAGTACTTC
TRBJ2-5,-,many,TRBV28,CASSFSSRGRETQYF,TGTGCCAGCAGTTTCAGTAGCAGGGGTCGCGAGACCCAGTACTTC
TRBJ2-7,-,few,TRBV30,CAWSPWDRADYEQYF,TGTGCCTGGAGTCCCTGGGATAGAGCCGACTACGAGCAGTACTTC
TRBJ2-1,-,few,TRBV5-1,CASSLVEGNNEQFF,TGCGCCAGCAGCTTGGTTGAGGGGAACAATGAGCAGTTCTTC
TRBJ1-2,TRBD1,-,TRBV6-5,CASRGTGHYGYTF,TGTGCCAGCAGAGGGACAGGGCACTATGGCTACACCTTC
TRBJ2-7,TRBD2,-,TRBV5-4,CASSPQGGSKYEQYF,TGTGCCAGCAGCCCCCAGGGCGGGAGCAAATACGAGCAGTACTTC
TRBJ2-7,-,-,TRBV6-6,CASRVTGSSYEQYF,TGTGCCAGCAGGGTAACAGGGAGTTCCTACGAGCAGTACTTC
TRBJ1-1,-,few,TRBV29-1,CSVAQGGTEAFF,TGCAGCGTTGCTCAGGGAGGGACTGAAGCTTTCTTT
TRBJ2-5,-,once,TRBV29-1,CSVAPGAETQYF,TGCAGCGTTGCGCCGGGGGCAGAGACCCAGTACTTC
TRBJ1-1,-,few,TRBV29-1,CSVAFGDEAFF,TGCAGCGTTGCCTTTGGGGATGAAGCTTTCTTT
TRBJ2-7,TRBD1,few,TRBV7-9,CASSLTGVQYEQYF,TGTGCCAGCAGCTTAACAGGGGTGCAATACGAGCAGTACTTC
TRBJ2-3,-,-,TRBV5-1,CASSFSGVSTDTQYF,TGCGCCAGCAGCTTCTCTGGTGTTAGCACAGATACGCAGTATTTT
TRBJ2-7,TRBD2,many,TRBV14,CASSQLAGYEQYF,TGTGCCAGCAGCCAGCTAGCGGGGTACGAGCAGTACTTC
TRBJ1-2,-,many,TRBV7-9,CASSLLTGAEGYTF,TGTGCCAGCAGCTTGTTGACGGGGGCGGAAGGCTACACCTTC
TRBJ2-7,-,-,TRBV3-1,CASSDYPSYEQYF,TGTGCCAGCAGCGATTACCCCTCCTACGAGCAGTACTTC
TRBJ1-2,-,-,TRBV20-1,CSARIPVNYGYTF,TGCAGTGCTAGAATCCCGGTTAACTATGGCTACACCTTC
TRBJ2-3,-,few,TRBV5-1,CASEGGDTQYF,TGCGCCAGCGAGGGGGGCGATACGCAGTATTTT
TRBJ2-7,-,few,TRBV20-1,CSAREATAYEQYF,TGCAGTGCTAGAGAGGCGACGGCCTACGAGCAGTACTTC
TRBJ1-5,-,-,TRBV2,CASRRGGGYSNQPQHF,TGTGCCAGCAGACGGGGCGGAGGGTATAGCAATCAGCCCCAGCATTTT
TRBJ1-1,TRBD1,-,TRBV7-6,CASSLTGVGSEAFF,TGTGCCAGCAGCTTAACAGGGGTCGGCTCTGAAGCTTTCTTT
TRBJ2-7,-,-,TRBV6-4,CANSDSSAEDDSYEQYF,TGTGCCAACAGTGACTCGTCGGCAGAGGATGACTCCTACGAGCAGTACTTC
TRBJ1-2,TRBD1,many,TRBV7-9,CASSNRGDYGYTF,TGTGCCAGCAGCAACAGGGGAGACTATGGCTACACCTTC
TRBJ2-7,-,-,TRBV28,CASSPGQAAYEQYF,TGTGCCAGCAGTCCGGGACAAGCCGCCTACGAGCAGTACTTC
TRBJ2-2,-,few,TRBV4-2,CASSQDQNTGELFF,TGTGCCAGCAGCCAAGATCAAAACACCGGGGAGCTGTTTTTT
TRBJ1-1,-,few,TRBV7-3,CASSLGSLDTEAFF,TGTGCCAGCAGCTTAGGGAGTTTGGACACTGAAGCTTTCTTT
TRBJ2-3,TRBD2,-,TRBV5-1,CASSYGTSGGTDTQYF,TGCGCCAGCAGCTATGGGACTAGCGGGGGCACAGATACGCAGTATTTT
TRBJ1-2,TRBD1,many,TRBV6-2/TRBV6-3,CASSYRGQYGYTF,TGTGCCAGCAGTTACCGGGGACAGTATGGCTACACCTTC
TRBJ2-1,-,-,TRBV29-1,CSVAPLAVYNEQFF,TGCAGCGTTGCCCCCTTAGCGGTTTACAATGAGCAGTTCTTC
TRBJ1-6,-,few,TRBV6-1,CASSVLGDSPLHF,TGTGCCAGCAGTGTTTTGGGGGATTCACCCCTCCACTTT
TRBJ2-3,TRBD2,few,TRBV20-1,CSAITSGGAGSTDTQYF,TGCAGTGCCATTACTAGCGGGGGGGCCGGAAGCACAGATACGCAGTATTTT
TRBJ2-7,-,many,TRBV5-1,CASSFARVGGSYEQYF,TGCGCCAGCAGCTTCGCTCGGGTTGGAGGCTCCTACGAGCAGTACTTC
TRBJ1-6,TRBD1,few,TRBV5-1,CASSHDRDNSPLHF,TGCGCCAGCAGTCACGACAGGGACAATTCACCCCTCCACTTT
TRBJ2-3,-,-,TRBV20-1,CSARTPLSTDTQYF,TGCAGTGCTAGAACCCCCCTGAGCACAGATACGCAGTATTTT
TRBJ2-3,-,-,TRBV29-1,CSVGLESDTQYF,TGCAGCGTTGGCTTGGAGTCAGATACGCAGTATTTT
TRBJ1-1,-,-,TRBV18,CASSPQQDVGEAFF,TGTGCCAGCTCACCACAGCAGGACGTGGGTGAAGCTTTCTTT
TRBJ1-1,-,-,TRBV2,CASRAGYTEAFF,TGTGCCAGCAGAGCAGGGTACACTGAAGCTTTCTTT
TRBJ1-3,-,few,TRBV16,CASSQYRSSGNTIYF,TGTGCCAGCAGCCAATATCGAAGCTCTGGAAACACCATATATTTT
TRBJ2-5,-,-,TRBV28,CASRSGTAKETQYF,TGTGCCAGCCGGAGCGGGACAGCTAAAGAGACCCAGTACTTC
TRBJ2-2,-,once,TRBV6-2/TRBV6-3,CASSYRATGELFF,TGTGCCAGCAGTTACCGCGCGACCGGGGAGCTGTTTTTT
TRBJ1-1,TRBD1,many,TRBV5-1,CASSFGQGGEAFF,TGCGCCAGCAGCTTCGGACAGGGAGGTGAAGCTTTCTTT
TRBJ2-7,-,few,TRBV28,CASSLAGNYEQYF,TGTGCCAGCAGTTTAGCGGGGAACTACGAGCAGTACTTC
TRBJ2-3,TRBD1,-,TRBV7-9,CASSLGDSRTDTQYF,TGTGCCAGCAGCTTAGGGGACAGTCGGACAGATACGCAGTATTTT
TRBJ1-2,-,few,TRBV30,CAWSVVSSGYTF,TGTGCCTGGAGTGTCGTGAGTAGTGGCTACACCTTC
TRBJ2-3,-,-,TRBV29-1,CSVGTYRTDTQYF,TGCAGCGTTGGGACTTACCGCACAGATACGCAGTATTTT
TRBJ1-2,TRBD1,many,TRBV6-5,CASRRQPGQSIYGYTF,TGTGCCAGCAGACGTCAGCCGGGACAGTCCATCTATGGCTACACCTTC
TRBJ2-1,TRBD2,-,TRBV7-6,CASSTSGTSGRRNEQFF,TGTGCCAGCAGCACTTCCGGGACTAGCGGGAGGCGCAATGAGCAGTTCTTC
TRBJ1-1,-,-,TRBV5-1,CASSPGAGMNTEAFF,TGCGCCAGCAGCCCCGGTGCGGGCATGAACACTGAAGCTTTCTTT
TRBJ2-3,-,-,TRBV5-4,CASSPGWRDTQYF,TGTGCCAGCAGCCCAGGGTGGAGGGATACGCAGTATTTT
TRBJ2-7,TRBD1,few,TRBV28,CASSSLSPGQLYEQYF,TGTGCCAGCAGTTCTCTTTCGCCGGGACAGCTCTACGAGCAGTACTTC
TRBJ1-2,-,-,TRBV2,CASSDNPGVLIYTF,TGTGCCAGCAGTGATAATCCCGGCGTTCTAATTTACACCTTC